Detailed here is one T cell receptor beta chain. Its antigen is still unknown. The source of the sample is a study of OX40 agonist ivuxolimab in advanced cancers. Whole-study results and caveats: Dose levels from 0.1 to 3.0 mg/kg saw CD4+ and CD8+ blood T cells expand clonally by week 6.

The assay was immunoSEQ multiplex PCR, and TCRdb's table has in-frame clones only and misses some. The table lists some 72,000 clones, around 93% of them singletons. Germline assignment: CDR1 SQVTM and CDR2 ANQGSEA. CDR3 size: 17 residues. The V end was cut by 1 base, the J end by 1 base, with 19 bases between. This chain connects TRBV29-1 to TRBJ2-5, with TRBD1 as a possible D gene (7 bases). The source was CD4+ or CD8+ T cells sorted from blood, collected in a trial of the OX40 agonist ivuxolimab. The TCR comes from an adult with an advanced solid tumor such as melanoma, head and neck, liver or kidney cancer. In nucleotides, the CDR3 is TGCAGCGTTGAAGCCCCTCTGGAGGGGGCCATCCAAGAGACCCAGTACTTC. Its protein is CSVEAPLEGAIQETQYF.